This entry lists 12 T cell receptor beta chains sequenced from one sample in a study of T cells in Graves' hyperthyroidism and ophthalmopathy (dated by TCRdb to the late 2010s). The protocol used for the library was multiplex PCR. For sequencing, an Illumina HiSeq 2000 was employed. TCR beta CDR3 regions were amplified from RNA transcripts. For the first round of RT-PCR on the TCR CDR3, the HTBI primer set was used together with the Qiagen OneStep RT-PCR kit. In TCRdb, the public reads were trimmed at Q25 with fastp and aligned with MiXCR, with productive beta chains retained. Each entry merges the rows of one CDR3 protein and shows their most common DNA and genes. This sample gives about 600,000 distinct CDR3 sequences in total; 12% to 15% of them show up just once. The top ten clonotypes cover 7% to 9% of the sample. Input material: blood. These receptors all stem from a woman aged 18-30 years with Graves' ophthalmopathy.

This clonotype was recorded many times. DNA of the CDR3: TGTGCCAGCAGCCCAATAGGACAGGGGAAAAACATTCAGTACTTC. Protein: CASSPIGQGKNIQYF. The chain is built from TRBV3-1 and TRBJ2-4; 9 bases are a match to TRBD1. This CDR3 has 15 residues. Germline V gene lookup returns CDR1 LGHDT and CDR2 YNNKEL (reference sequence). V lost 4 bases to trimming and J lost 4 bases; unmatched junction nucleotides: 5.

Ten or more counts support this clonotype. The chain has TRBV7-9 and TRBJ2-3, with 11 bases lining up with TRBD2. The CDR3 is made up of 17 amino acids. V lost 2 bases, J lost 3 bases, and 7 bases stayed unmatched. Germline lookup yields CDR1 SEHNR and CDR2 FQNEAQ (reference sequence). This CDR3 is CASSLSGTSGTTDTQYF. The CDR3 coding sequence is TGTGCCAGCAGCTTAAGCGGGACTAGCGGAACGACAGATACGCAGTATTTT. The variable domain in full, with the rest retrieved from reference TRBV7-9 and TRBJ2-3, is DTGVSQNPRHKITKRGQNVTFRCDPISEHNRLYWYRQTLGQGPEFLTYFQNEAQLEKSRLLSDRFSAERPKGSFSTLEIQRTEQGDSAMYLCASSLSGTSGTTDTQYFGPGTRLTVL.

This clonotype was recorded many times. The chain joins TRBV6-6 to TRBJ1-1; D is unresolved. The CDR3 totals 13 residues. Trimming pared 0 bases from V and 6 bases from J, leaving 8 bases between. Germline V gives CDR1 MNHNY, CDR2 SVGAGI (reference sequence). The CDR3 DNA reads as TGTGCCAGCAGTTACTCCGACGCCGCTGAAGCTTTCTTT. Its protein product is CASSYSDAAEAFF.

This clonotype was counted ten times or more. The V call is TRBV12-3 or TRBV12-4, the J call TRBJ1-6; a weak D match, TRBD1 (6 bases). The CDR3 is 17 amino acids. V was pared by 6 bases and J by 6 bases, with 21 bases between. CDR3 bases: TGTGCCAGCAGCCAAGAAGTAGGGGGATCTCTTAATTCACCCCTCCACTTT. As protein: CASSQEVGGSLNSPLHF.

This chain connects TRBV5-1 to TRBJ1-3; no reliable D call. Trimming cost V 0 bases and J 4 bases, with 11 bases left between them. CDR1 and CDR2 (germline): SGHRS, YFSETQ. This CDR3 spans 15 amino acids. The CDR3 loop is CASSLAPRTGNTIYF. CDR3 sequence (DNA): TGCGCCAGCAGCTTGGCTCCAAGGACGGGAAACACCATATATTTT.

The rearrangement uses TRBV2 and TRBJ2-1; the match to TRBD2 covers 15 bases. Germline V gene lookup returns CDR1 SNHLY and CDR2 FYNNEI. J lost 15 bases, V lost 6 bases, and 3 bases had no gene match. This CDR3 is built from 12 residues. The chain's CDR3 is CASRPGLAGGFF. In nucleotides, the CDR3 is TGTGCCAGCAGGCCGGGACTAGCGGGAGGGTTCTTC. Filled out from reference TRBV2 and TRBJ2-1, the complete variable domain reads EPEVTQTPSHQVTQMGQEVILRCVPISNHLYFYWYRQILGQKVEFLVSFYNNEISEKSEIFDDQFSVERPDGSNFTLKIRSTKLEDSAMYFCASRPGLAGGFFGPGTRLTVL.

This clonotype was counted many times. V is TRBV5-1 and J is TRBJ2-7; 11 bases are shared with TRBD2. The CDR3 totals 13 residues. V lost 3 bases and J lost 4; bases outside the gene matches: 0. Looked up from germline, CDR1 is SGHRS and CDR2 is YFSETQ. This chain's CDR3 is CASSSSGRYEQYF. DNA of the CDR3: TGCGCCAGCAGCTCTAGCGGGAGGTACGAGCAGTACTTC.

This clonotype has just a few counts. This chain joins TRBV7-9 and TRBJ1-6; D may be TRBD1 (5 bases). Germline-derived CDR1 and CDR2 are SEHNR and FQNEAQ (reference sequence). The CDR3 runs 14 residues. The V end was cut by 3 bases, the J end by 9 bases, with 12 bases between. DNA for the CDR3: TGTGCCAGCAGCTTGGGACGGGTCCCTTCACCCCTCCACTTT. Translation: CASSLGRVPSPLHF. The full variable domain, with the rest looked up from reference TRBV7-9 and TRBJ1-6, is DTGVSQNPRHKITKRGQNVTFRCDPISEHNRLYWYRQTLGQGPEFLTYFQNEAQLEKSRLLSDRFSAERPKGSFSTLEIQRTEQGDSAMYLCASSLGRVPSPLHFGNGTRLTVT.

The genes are TRBV14 and TRBJ2-7; 12 nucleotides match TRBD2. J lost 4 bases, V lost 0 bases, and 7 bases had no gene match. There are 17 residues in the CDR3. The V gene's germline CDR1 is SGHDN and CDR2 FVKESK. The CDR3 nucleotides read TGTGCCAGCAGCCAAGATTTAAGGACTAGCGGGAAATACGAGCAGTACTTC. Residues: CASSQDLRTSGKYEQYF.

The chain uses TRBV29-1 and TRBJ2-7, with D uncertain. The CDR3 spans 11 residues. Germline CDR1 is SQVTM and CDR2 is ANQGSEA. Trimming left V 3 bases short and J 5 bases short, with 8 bases between. The CDR3 coding sequence is TGCAGCGTTGAGGTCTGGGACGAGCAGTACTTC. Protein sequence: CSVEVWDEQYF.

The sample holds many counts of this clonotype. This chain connects TRBV7-9 to TRBJ2-1, with 10 bases aligning to TRBD2. Trimming cost V 5 bases and J 0 bases; bases outside gene matches: 16. Germline V gene sequence: CDR1 SEHNR, CDR2 FQNEAQ (reference sequence). The CDR3 spans 20 residues. This CDR3 is CASSPLAGSVLSSSYNEQFF. CDR3 nucleotide sequence: TGTGCCAGCAGCCCACTAGCGGGGAGCGTTTTAAGTAGCTCCTACAATGAGCAGTTCTTC.

This clonotype was counted between two and nine times. The rearrangement links TRBV7-8 to TRBJ1-1; D gene unclear. The CDR3 is 14 residues long. Germline CDR1 is SGHVS and CDR2 is FQNEAQ. The ends were cut back, 5 bases at V and 4 bases at J, with 14 bases in the middle. DNA of the CDR3: TGTGCCAGCAGCCTAGACCGGATTGGCACTGAAGCTTTCTTT. It yields the protein CASSLDRIGTEAFF.